Below are 23 T cell receptor beta chains sequenced from a single sample in a study of T cell responses to AZD1222 COVID-19 vaccine. Produced via immunoSEQ multiplex PCR; TCRdb's table is partial and in-frame only. The sample holds approximately 150,000 clones; more than 85% are singletons and the top ten take roughly 4%. Material: peripheral blood, obtained 28 days after the second AZD1222 dose. The receptor set was obtained from an adult who received the AZD1222 COVID-19 vaccine.

This clone is a singleton in its sample. This sequence joins TRBV29-1 and TRBJ1-2; 8 positions agree with TRBD1. The CDR3 runs to 14 residues. V lost 6 bases and J lost 2; bases outside the gene matches: 8. From germline, CDR1 is SQVTM and CDR2 ANQGSEA. DNA of the CDR3: TGCAGCGTATGGACAGGGTTAGGGAACTATGGCTACACCTTC. The encoded protein is CSVWTGLGNYGYTF.

This clone has only one observation. The V and J genes are TRBV6-5 and TRBJ1-1, with D maybe TRBD1 (5 bases). CDR3 size: 13 residues. Between the trimmed V and J ends, which lost 7 bases and 6 bases, there was a span of 15 bases. The germline gives CDR1 MNHEY, CDR2 SVGAGI. The CDR3 bases are TGTGCCAGCATGGTCCCAGGGCACCCTGAAGCTTTCTTT. It translates to CASMVPGHPEAFF.

The CDR3 DNA follows: TGTGCCAGCAGTTACGGTTCCGGACTCTCCGCCTACGAGCAGTACTTC. Amino acid sequence: CASSYGSGLSAYEQYF. The genes are TRBV6-2 or TRBV6-3 and TRBJ2-7, with TRBD2 as a possible D gene (5 bases). Trimming took 2 bases from V and 2 from J, leaving 16 bases between them. The CDR3 is 16 amino acids. Germline CDR1 MNHEY, CDR2 SVGEGT.

The CDR3 bases are TGTGCCAGCAGTTACGGGACCTCCTATAATTCACCCCTCCACTTT. Translated, it gives CASSYGTSYNSPLHF. The chain uses TRBV6-2 or TRBV6-3 and TRBJ1-6, with TRBD1 as a possible D gene (5 bases). The CDR3 has 15 residues. The germline CDR1 and CDR2 sequences are MNHEY and SVGEGT. V was shortened by 2 bases and J by 0 bases, with 5 bases between the two germline ends.

V is TRBV27 and J is TRBJ1-4, with a weak D call TRBD1 (6 bases). CDR3 length: 13 amino acids. Germline loops: CDR1 MNHEY, CDR2 SMNVEV (reference sequence). V was trimmed by 2 bases and J by 9 bases, leaving 10 bases between them. CDR3 bases: TGTGCCAGCAGTTTACAGGGGAGGCAAAAACTGTTTTTT. Amino acid sequence: CASSLQGRQKLFF.

The J gene is TRBJ1-3, the V gene TRBV29-1; TRBD1 matches 7 bases. After removal of 7 bases from V and 0 bases from J, the junction contained 6 bases not matched to a gene. Germline-derived CDR1 and CDR2 are SQVTM and ANQGSEA. The CDR3 totals 14 residues. The CDR3 DNA is TGCAGCGGGCGGACAGGCGGCTCTGGAAACACCATATATTTT. Its protein product is CSGRTGGSGNTIYF. Full variable domain (rest looked up from reference TRBV29-1 and TRBJ1-3): SAVISQKPSRDICQRGTSLTIQCQVDSQVTMMFWYRQQPGQSLTLIATANQGSEATYESGFVIDKFPISRPNLTFSTLTVSNMSPEDSSIYLCSGRTGGSGNTIYFGEGSWLTVV.

This clone was observed a single time. This chain uses TRBV7-8 with TRBJ2-7; no clear D gene. This CDR3 is built from 11 residues. Germline CDR1 reads SGHVS; CDR2 reads FQNEAQ. V gave up 5 bases and J gave up 7 bases, with 9 bases separating them. The chain's CDR3 is CASSPMGEQYF. The CDR3 bases are TGTGCCAGCAGCCCAATGGGGGAGCAGTACTTC.

This CDR3 is CASRPSWVRHTEAFF. Here the CDR3 DNA reads TGTGCCAGCAGACCTAGCTGGGTACGGCACACTGAAGCTTTCTTT. The chain joins TRBV3-1 (or the pseudogene TRBV3-2) to TRBJ1-1; D gene ambiguous. The V gene's germline CDR1 is LGHDT and CDR2 YNNKEL (reference sequence). CDR3 length: 15 residues. V lost 6 bases and J 3 bases, leaving 17 bases between the germline ends.

This sequence joins TRBV5-1 and TRBJ1-6, with 9 bases fitting TRBD1. The germline V gene encodes CDR1 SGHRS and CDR2 YFSETQ. The CDR3 is 15 amino acids. Losses at the gene ends were 4 bases for V and 5 bases for J; bases not matched to a gene: 4. The CDR3 spells CASSPQGANNSPLHF. The DNA of the CDR3 is TGCGCCAGCAGCCCACAGGGGGCGAATAATTCACCCCTCCACTTT.

The chain carries TRBV7-3 and TRBJ2-5; no definite D call. V was pared by 6 bases and J by 0 bases, with 8 bases between. The germline V gene encodes CDR1 SGHTA and CDR2 FQGTGA. The CDR3 spans 13 residues. The CDR3 is CASRDTNQETQYF. The CDR3 DNA sequence: TGTGCCAGCAGAGACACTAACCAAGAGACCCAGTACTTC.

V is TRBV4-3 and J is TRBJ2-7; possible D gene TRBD2, 5 bases. Germline V gene sequence: CDR1 LGHNA, CDR2 YSLEER. The CDR3 totals 16 residues. The germline V and J ends were trimmed by 1 base and 3 bases, with 16 bases remaining between them. CDR3 loop: CASSQARGGIIYEQYF. The DNA for the CDR3 is TGCGCCAGCAGCCAAGCTAGAGGAGGAATAATCTACGAGCAGTACTTC.

The CDR3 protein is CASRGSGGFYGTQYF. The CDR3 nucleotides are TGTGCCAGTAGAGGAAGCGGGGGCTTCTATGGGACCCAGTACTTC. The rearrangement uses TRBV19 and TRBJ2-5, with 8 bases fitting TRBD2. The CDR3 has 15 residues. Germline V CDR1 and CDR2: LNHDA, SQIVND (reference sequence). Trimming removed 6 bases from V and 7 bases from J; junction bases left unmatched: 13.

In DNA form, the CDR3 reads TGCGCCAGCAGCCAAGGAGCTAAAGAGACCCAGTACTTC. Translating it yields CASSQGAKETQYF. The chain has TRBV4-3 and TRBJ2-5; D not resolved. The V gene's germline CDR1 is LGHNA and CDR2 YSLEER. The CDR3 has 13 amino acids. Deletions cut 1 base from V and 3 bases from J, with 6 bases between.

This chain connects TRBV5-6 to TRBJ1-4, with 8 nucleotides matching TRBD1. The V gene end was trimmed by 1 base and the J gene end by 3 bases; junction bases not matched to a gene: 2. CDR1 is SGHDT and CDR2 is YYEEEE in the germline V gene. CDR3 length: 15 residues. The CDR3 reads CASSLQGAANEKLFF. In DNA form, the CDR3 reads TGTGCCAGCAGCTTGCAGGGGGCGGCTAATGAAAAACTGTTTTTT.

The chain combines TRBV27 with TRBJ2-7; either TRBD1 or TRBD2 may supply D (5 bases each). Trimming removed 11 bases at V and 1 base at J, with 21 bases between. The CDR3 is made up of 15 amino acids. Germline assignment: CDR1 MNHEY and CDR2 SMNVEV (reference sequence). The CDR3 nucleotides read TGTGCCTCCCGACCGGGACGGCGTGTGTCCTACGAGCAGTACTTC. Translating gives CASRPGRRVSYEQYF.

The gene calls are TRBV14 and TRBJ1-6; D not resolved. V was clipped by 2 bases and J by 8 bases, with 7 bases between them. The germline V gene encodes CDR1 SGHDN and CDR2 FVKESK. This CDR3 comprises 13 residues. CDR3 DNA sequence: TGTGCCAGCAGCCAAAGGAGAGATTCACCCCTCCACTTT. Translated, it gives CASSQRRDSPLHF. Combining the CDR3 with reference TRBV14 and TRBJ1-6 gives the whole variable domain EAGVTQFPSHSVIEKGQTVTLRCDPISGHDNLYWYRRVMGKEIKFLLHFVKESKQDESGMPNNRFLAERTGGTYSTLKVQPAELEDSGVYFCASSQRRDSPLHFGNGTRLTVT.

This sequence joins TRBV7-2 and TRBJ1-5; no definite D call. This CDR3 is 14 amino acids long. Per germline, CDR1 SGHTA and CDR2 FQGNSA. V lost 4 bases to trimming and J lost 7 bases, with 14 bases between them. CDR3 protein: CASSYSKAEQPQHF. CDR3 coding DNA: TGTGCCAGCAGCTACTCTAAGGCGGAGCAGCCCCAGCATTTT. Filled out from reference TRBV7-2 and TRBJ1-5, the complete variable domain reads GAGVSQSPSNKVTEKGKDVELRCDPISGHTALYWYRQSLGQGLEFLIYFQGNSAPDKSGLPSDRFSAERTGGSVSTLTIQRTQQEDSAVYLCASSYSKAEQPQHFGDGTRLSIL.

The V and J genes are TRBV15 and TRBJ1-1; D is undetermined. The CDR3 extends over 14 amino acids. Trimming pared 0 bases from V and 6 bases from J, leaving 11 bases between. Per germline, CDR1 LNHNV and CDR2 YYDKDF (reference sequence). CDR3: CATSRDLARAEAFF. CDR3 bases: TGTGCCACCAGCAGAGATTTAGCACGGGCTGAAGCTTTCTTT.

The chain carries TRBV28 and TRBJ1-3; D is unresolved. Germline V lookup: CDR1 MDHEN, CDR2 SYDVKM. V was shortened by 1 base and J by 4 bases, with 11 bases between the two germline ends. This CDR3 has 15 amino acids. The CDR3 is CASSLSARGGNTIYF. In DNA form, the CDR3 reads TGTGCCAGCAGTTTATCTGCGAGAGGAGGAAACACCATATATTTT. The variable domain in full, completed from reference TRBV28 and TRBJ1-3, reads DVKVTQSSRYLVKRTGEKVFLECVQDMDHENMFWYRQDPGLGLRLIYFSYDVKMKEKGDIPEGYSVSREKKERFSLILESASTNQTSMYLCASSLSARGGNTIYFGEGSWLTVV.

This clone came up a few times. The V and J genes are TRBV7-9 and TRBJ2-5; 9 bases match TRBD1. V lost 5 bases to trimming and J lost 3 bases; unmatched junction nucleotides: 19. The CDR3 loop spans 19 amino acids. Germline CDR1 and CDR2: SEHNR and FQNEAQ (reference sequence). The CDR3 here is CASSTSTGTGRRGEETQYF. The CDR3, as DNA: TGTGCCAGCAGCACCAGTACCGGGACAGGGCGCCGGGGCGAAGAGACCCAGTACTTC. Drawing the rest from reference TRBV7-9 and TRBJ2-5, the complete variable domain is DTGVSQNPRHKITKRGQNVTFRCDPISEHNRLYWYRQTLGQGPEFLTYFQNEAQLEKSRLLSDRFSAERPKGSFSTLEIQRTEQGDSAMYLCASSTSTGTGRRGEETQYFGPGTRLLVL.

The chain carries TRBV27 and TRBJ2-1, with D hard to call. With 6 bases removed from V and 6 bases from J, the gap between germline ends came to 15 bases. Germline lookup yields CDR1 MNHEY and CDR2 SMNVEV (reference sequence). The CDR3 sequence is 14 residues long. This chain's CDR3 is CASSPPWLANEQFF. CDR3 bases: TGTGCCAGCAGCCCCCCGTGGTTGGCCAATGAGCAGTTCTTC.

This clone has a handful of counts. V is TRBV2 and J is TRBJ1-3; no definite D call. Germline values: CDR1 SNHLY, CDR2 FYNNEI. V was trimmed by 3 bases and J by 4 bases, leaving 7 bases between them. The CDR3 sequence is 13 residues long. The chain's CDR3 is CASSEQLGNTIYF. The CDR3 DNA sequence: TGTGCCAGCAGTGAGCAACTGGGAAACACCATATATTTT.

The chain joins TRBV12-3 or TRBV12-4 to TRBJ1-3; TRBD1 aligns across 8 bases. V dropped 6 bases and J dropped 8; count of bases not matched to a gene: 6. The CDR3 is made up of 13 amino acids. The CDR3 nucleotides read TGTGCCAGCAGGGGGACAGGCCGGCACACCATATATTTT. It encodes CASRGTGRHTIYF.